One TCR beta chain is described in this entry. The target antigen is unknown. Between the trimmed V and J ends, which lost 5 bases and 6 bases, there was a span of 29 bases. This CDR3 has 19 amino acids. Germline V gene lookup returns CDR1 SEHNR and CDR2 FQNEAQ (reference sequence). The entry originates in a study of PD-1 blockade in classical Hodgkin lymphoma. Study information: Patients were infused with nivolumab 3 mg/kg every 2 weeks. Overall study findings and caveats: Excluded were patients who started nivolumab under 1 year after ASCT, a group that had lower diversity. Compared with baseline, CD4+ but not CD8+ TCR diversity had risen significantly by C4D1.

All trial patients relapsed after autologous stem cell transplantation. The study recorded best responses of complete response, partial response or progressive disease. Here immunoSEQ multiplex PCR was the method, and the copy in TCRdb shows in-frame clones only, minus some. Of roughly 70,000 clones in the sample, about 70% are singletons; the top ten hold approximately 9.9%. The origin of this receptor is a human donor with classical Hodgkin lymphoma. The input for sequencing was peripheral blood mononuclear cells (PBMCs), taken before the second cycle of nivolumab. The chain links TRBV7-9 to TRBJ2-1; weak D call: TRBD1 (7 bases). CDR3 coding DNA: TGTGCCAGCAGCCACAACTTGCACACACAGGGGAGGAGGGCCAATGAGCAGTTCTTC. It specifies CASSHNLHTQGRRANEQFF.